The source of this T cell receptor (beta chain) is a study of tumor T cells in aggressive B-cell lymphoma. This clone was counted only a few times. The junction shows a germline mismatch at one end, possibly a read error. Generated by immunoSEQ multiplex PCR, the TCRdb table keeps only in-frame clones and is missing some. This sample has roughly 6,000 clones, with 82% found just once. Germline CDR1 reads LNHDA; CDR2 reads SQIVND (reference sequence). The CDR3 runs 13 residues. The sequence came from an adult with diffuse large B cell lymphoma. Sequenced material: tumor tissue. V usage is TRBV19 and J usage is TRBJ2-7; 11 bases align to TRBD2. The CDR3 here is CASSLAGVNEQYF. The CDR3 nucleotides read TGTGCCAGTTCACTAGCGGGAGTAAACGAGCAGTATTTC.